This paragraph reports one TCR beta chain. Time point meaning: pre-treatment baseline. The CDR3 has 15 residues. The junction had 5 bases not matched to a gene; V was cut back by 4 bases and J by 3 bases. In germline, CDR1 is KGHSH, CDR2 LQKENI. This record comes from a study of blood T cell dynamics during melanoma immunotherapy. Data came from immunoSEQ multiplex PCR; TCRdb stores just in-frame clones and leaves some out. The sample records about 11,000 clones, 84% being singletons. The sample in question was blood, obtained from a patient treated with checkpoint blockade. The chain has TRBV18 and TRBJ2-3, with TRBD2 identical over 9 bases. The TCR was taken from a human donor with melanoma. CDR3 DNA: TGTGCCAGCTCACGCGGGGGGGTTGGAACAGATACGCAGTATTTT. Amino acids: CASSRGGVGTDTQYF.